This T cell receptor beta chain was obtained from a study of T-cell reconstitution after alpha-beta-depleted transplantation in children (dated by TCRdb to about 2016). Regarding the complete study: T-cell immune reconstitution after TCRalphabeta/CD19-depleted allogeneic hematopoietic cell transplantation in children was quantitatively tracked in the study by means of TCR repertoire profiling.

V has 6 bases trimmed and J has 5 bases trimmed; junction bases matching no gene number 7. CDR1 SGHRS and CDR2 YFSETQ were looked up in the germline V gene. Including cysteine and phenylalanine, the CDR3 has 16 amino acids. CDR3 DNA only is kept here, 48 bases in frame from base 1. Receptors were amplified or captured by PCR. Sequencing instrument: Illumina HiSeq 2500. TCR libraries were prepared with molecular barcoding, using unique molecular identifiers to normalize TCRbeta repertoire quantification. The public reads were run again by TCRdb, first through fastp at Q25 and then through MiXCR, and only productive beta chains were kept. Rows merge per CDR3 protein into single entries with the most common DNA and genes. The sample data list 610,000 or so distinct CDR3 sequences, and roughly 27% of these were observed just once. 35% to 40% of the sample is taken by the ten largest. Per the publication, the treatment or condition label means: allogeneic hematopoietic cell transplantation with graft depleted of TCRalphabeta T cells and CD19 B cells. The children who served as transplant recipients had been given grafts of TCRalphabeta/CD19-depleted allogeneic hematopoietic cells.

Regarding this clonotype: The target of this receptor is not known. No base qualities exist here, and no much larger clone lies one base off it.

Overall results and qualifications from the work: In some patients, the high TCRbeta diversity seen at day 60 was put down to recipient T cells and intrathymic progenitors that had survived conditioning. The frequencies of hyperexpanded clones fell over the following months, and after one year, T-cell counts and TCRbeta diversity were mostly attributed to newly produced T cells. The apparently early recovery of alphabetaT-cell counts about two months after transplant reportedly depended on only several hundred rapidly expanded clones that came from non-depleted graft cells.

The source material was PBMCs, sampled before TCRalphabeta/CD19-depleted stem cell transplant. The clonotype comes from a boy in the first two years of life with Wiskott-Aldrich syndrome, due to receive a stem cell transplant. The chain is assembled from TRBV5-1 and TRBJ2-2; 13 middle bases align to TRBD2. This receptor carries the CDR3 CASTLGLAGETGELFF. The DNA sequence is given as TGCGCCAGCACTCTAGGACTAGCGGGAGAAACCGGGGAGCTGTTTTTT.